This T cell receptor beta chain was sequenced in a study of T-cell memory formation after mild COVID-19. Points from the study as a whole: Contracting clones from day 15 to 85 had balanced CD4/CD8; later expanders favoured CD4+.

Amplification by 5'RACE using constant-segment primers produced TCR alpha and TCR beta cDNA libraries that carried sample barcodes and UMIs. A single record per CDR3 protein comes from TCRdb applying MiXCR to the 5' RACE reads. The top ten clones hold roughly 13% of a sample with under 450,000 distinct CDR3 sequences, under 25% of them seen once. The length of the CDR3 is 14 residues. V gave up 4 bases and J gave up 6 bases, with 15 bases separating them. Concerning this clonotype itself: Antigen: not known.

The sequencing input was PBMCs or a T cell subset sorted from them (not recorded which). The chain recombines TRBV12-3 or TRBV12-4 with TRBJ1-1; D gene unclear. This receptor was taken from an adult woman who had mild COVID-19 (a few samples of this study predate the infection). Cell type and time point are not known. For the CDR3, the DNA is TGTGCCAGCAGTTACACTTCTGAAATCGCTGAAGCTTTCTTT. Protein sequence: CASSYTSEIAEAFF.